Below are 26 T cell receptor beta chains sequenced from a single sample in a study of cytomegalovirus exposure and HLA in healthy donors. PCR primers comprised 60 Vbeta and 13 Jbeta primers. Profiled with immunoSEQ multiplex PCR; TCRdb holds only in-frame clones, not every one. Among 30,000 to 35,000 clones listed, 84% were seen once. The sample was PBMCs. These receptors originate from a woman aged 18 to 35 in good health and CMV-seronegative.

V gene TRBV6-5 combines with J gene TRBJ2-3; D is unclear. With 6 bases removed from V and 2 bases from J, the gap between germline ends came to 3 bases. Germline CDR1 MNHEY, CDR2 SVGAGI. The CDR3 extends over 11 amino acids. For the CDR3, the DNA is TGTGCCAGCAGCCTCACAGATACGCAGTATTTT. Translation: CASSLTDTQYF.

This clone was seen a single time. The V call is TRBV7-9, the J call TRBJ1-2, with TRBD1 as a possible D gene (5 bases). The germline gives CDR1 SEHNR, CDR2 FQNEAQ (reference sequence). V gave up 5 bases and J gave up 4 bases, with 11 bases separating them. The CDR3 loop spans 13 amino acids. The CDR3 protein is CASSQVGPYGYTF. CDR3 DNA sequence: TGTGCCAGCAGCCAGGTGGGGCCCTATGGCTACACCTTC.

The CDR3 spells CASSSRRFTDTQYF. In DNA, the CDR3 is TGTGCCAGCAGCTCACGGAGGTTCACAGATACGCAGTATTTT. The rearrangement uses TRBV7-8 and TRBJ2-3; D might be TRBD2 (5 bases). Germline V lookup: CDR1 SGHVS, CDR2 FQNEAQ. This CDR3 region has 14 residues. Trimming removed 4 bases at V and 2 bases at J, with 10 bases between.

The chain uses TRBV27 and TRBJ2-7; weak D call: TRBD2 (6 bases). The germline gives CDR1 MNHEY, CDR2 SMNVEV (reference sequence). The V and J ends lost 6 bases and 2 bases respectively, with 17 bases between them. The CDR3 has 15 residues. In nucleotides, the CDR3 is TGTGCCAGCAGGGTCCCTGCGGGGCCCACCTACGAGCAGTACTTC. Translating gives CASRVPAGPTYEQYF.

J is TRBJ1-1 and V is TRBV27; D unresolved. The CDR3 contains 15 residues. The germline CDR1 and CDR2 sequences are MNHEY and SMNVEV (reference sequence). Trimming removed 3 bases at V and 4 bases at J, with 15 bases between. CDR3 DNA sequence: TGTGCCAGCAGTTTTAACTATGGCTCGGGCACTGAAGCTTTCTTT. Protein sequence: CASSFNYGSGTEAFF.

In this sample, this clone turned up once. This chain connects TRBV30 to TRBJ1-2, with D possibly TRBD1 on 6 matching bases. The V and J ends lost 3 bases and 8 bases respectively, with 13 bases between them. Germline V gives CDR1 GTSNPN, CDR2 SVGIG (reference sequence). The CDR3 runs 12 residues. The DNA for the CDR3 is TGTGCCTGGAGCATGACAGGCAGGGGCTACACCTTC. It yields the protein CAWSMTGRGYTF.

Comments on this clone: It is unclear where the CDR3 begins or ends on the DNA, so no DNA is shown, and the CDR3 is as TCRdb lists it. The chain has TRBV19 and TRBJ2-7; no DNA check was done on the table's D call, TRBD1. Germline loops: CDR1 LNHDA, CDR2 SQIVND (reference sequence). The CDR3 length equals 15 residues, ends included. The CDR3 here is CASSILASSGHEQYF.

The rearrangement links TRBV27 to TRBJ2-7, with D possibly matching TRBD1 (5 bases). In germline, CDR1 is MNHEY, CDR2 SMNVEV (reference sequence). Between the trimmed V and J ends, which lost 6 bases and 1 base, there was a span of 13 bases. This CDR3 has 14 residues. The CDR3 DNA follows: TGTGCCAGCAGCCAAACCCGACAGTCCTACGAGCAGTACTTC. Its translation: CASSQTRQSYEQYF.

The chain uses TRBV28 and TRBJ1-2, with D unclear. V lost 5 bases to trimming and J lost 4 bases, with 14 bases between them. CDR1 is MDHEN, CDR2 SYDVKM, per germline. This CDR3 is 14 amino acids long. The CDR3 nucleotides read TGTGCCAGCAGTCCCCAAGCGACGCTCTATGGCTACACCTTC. This codes for CASSPQATLYGYTF.

This clone was seen once. The V call is TRBV6-5, the J call TRBJ1-3; D may be TRBD1 (6 bases). CDR3 size: 15 residues. Germline V gene sequence: CDR1 MNHEY, CDR2 SVGAGI. The V gene lost 2 bases and the J gene lost 2 bases, with 10 bases spanning the gap. CDR3 in DNA: TGTGCCAGCAGTTACGATGGGGGCCCTGGAAACACCATATATTTT. It encodes CASSYDGGPGNTIYF.

The chain carries TRBV19 and TRBJ1-2; no reliable D call. Per the germline V gene, CDR1 is LNHDA and CDR2 is SQIVND (reference sequence). The germline V and J ends were trimmed by 5 bases and 3 bases, with 13 bases remaining between them. The CDR3 runs 14 residues. CDR3 amino acids: CASSLIGSYYGYTF. DNA for the CDR3: TGTGCCAGTAGTTTGATCGGGTCGTACTATGGCTACACCTTC.

J is TRBJ1-1 and V is TRBV5-1, with 10 positions matching TRBD1. Germline assignment: CDR1 SGHRS and CDR2 YFSETQ. The length of the CDR3 is 17 residues. The junction had 11 bases not matched to a gene; V was cut back by 4 bases and J by 2 bases. The CDR3 DNA reads as TGCGCCAGCAGCCCGAGATACCGGGACAGGGGTAACACTGAAGCTTTCTTT. Its protein product is CASSPRYRDRGNTEAFF.

V and J are TRBV27 and TRBJ2-7, with D tentatively TRBD2 (6 bases). This CDR3 is built from 13 residues. V shed 5 bases and J shed 3 bases, with 11 bases lying between them. Per the germline V gene, CDR1 is MNHEY and CDR2 is SMNVEV (reference sequence). The CDR3 coding sequence is TGTGCCAGCAGTACGGGAGAAAACTACGAGCAGTACTTC. It translates to CASSTGENYEQYF.

This chain links TRBV4-3 with TRBJ2-1; 7 nucleotides agree with TRBD2. CDR3 length: 16 residues. With V trimmed by 0 bases and J by 4 bases, 6 bases remained unmatched. Germline-derived CDR1 and CDR2 are LGHNA and YSLEER. The CDR3 region has the DNA TGCGCCAGCAGCCAAGATCACGAGCGGGATTACAATGAGCAGTTCTTC. It is translated as CASSQDHERDYNEQFF.

The V call is TRBV6-4, the J call TRBJ2-3; 11 bases fit TRBD2. This CDR3 region has 15 residues. V shed 5 bases and J 5 bases; nucleotides not matched to a gene: 6. CDR1 and CDR2 from the germline V gene are MRHNA and SNTAGT. The CDR3 spells CASSFLAGGQDTQYF. The CDR3 bases are TGTGCCAGCAGTTTTCTAGCGGGAGGTCAAGATACGCAGTATTTT.

V and J are TRBV7-3 and TRBJ2-1, with 7 bases aligning to TRBD1. Unmatched junction bases numbered 2, after V lost 5 bases and J lost 4 bases. Germline V CDR1 and CDR2: SGHTA, FQGTGA. CDR3 length: 13 residues. The CDR3 sequence: CASSVGQYNEQFF. In DNA, the CDR3 is TGTGCCAGCAGCGTGGGACAGTACAATGAGCAGTTCTTC.

The chain uses TRBV10-1 and TRBJ2-7; D is uncertain. The CDR3 spans 9 residues. Trimming took 6 bases from V and 7 from J, leaving 4 bases between them. Germline V gene sequence: CDR1 WNHNN, CDR2 SYGVQD (reference sequence). The CDR3 reads CASRSEQYF. The CDR3 DNA is TGCGCCAGCAGGTCAGAGCAGTACTTC.

The rearrangement uses TRBV9 and TRBJ2-2; 13 nucleotides match TRBD2. Germline V gene lookup returns CDR1 SGDLS and CDR2 YYNGEE. The ends lost 1 base at V and 1 base at J; junction bases unmatched: 1. The CDR3 spans 17 residues. The CDR3 nucleotides are TGTGCCAGCAGCGTAAGGACTAGCGGGAGGAACACCGGGGAGCTGTTTTTT. It yields the protein CASSVRTSGRNTGELFF.

This clone has only one observation. The chain has TRBV9 and TRBJ2-3, with D possibly matching TRBD2 (6 bases). The germline CDR1 and CDR2 sequences are SGDLS and YYNGEE. Trimming removed 3 bases from V and 2 bases from J, with 16 bases in between. The length of the CDR3 is 16 residues. CDR3 amino acids: CASSAMGLPVTDTQYF. The CDR3 DNA follows: TGTGCCAGCAGCGCCATGGGACTGCCAGTCACAGATACGCAGTATTTT.

This chain connects TRBV7-2 to TRBJ2-5; D possibly corresponds to TRBD1 (6 bases). The CDR3 contains 15 residues. The germline V and J ends were trimmed by 6 bases and 4 bases, with 18 bases remaining between them. Germline V lookup: CDR1 SGHTA, CDR2 FQGNSA. The CDR3 bases are TGTGCCAGCAGTCCCCCGGGACAAACGCGAGAGACCCAGTACTTC. Amino acids: CASSPPGQTRETQYF.

This clone has only a few counts. The rearrangement uses TRBV7-2 and TRBJ2-7; 11 nucleotides align to TRBD1. V was clipped by 4 bases and J by 3 bases; unmatched bases: 5. The CDR3 totals 15 residues. The V gene's germline CDR1 is SGHTA and CDR2 FQGNSA. This chain's CDR3 is CASSSGGTGGYEQYF. The CDR3 DNA sequence: TGTGCCAGCAGCTCCGGAGGGACAGGGGGCTACGAGCAGTACTTC.

The chain joins TRBV28 to TRBJ2-5, with TRBD1 as a possible D gene (6 bases). Trimming removed 5 bases at V and 3 bases at J, with 10 bases between. Germline-derived CDR1 and CDR2 are MDHEN and SYDVKM. This CDR3 spans 13 amino acids. The CDR3 DNA reads as TGTGCCAGCAGTATAACAGGGAAAGAGACCCAGTACTTC. This gives the protein CASSITGKETQYF.

This chain connects TRBV18 to TRBJ1-1, with TRBD1 matching 7 bases. The germline gives CDR1 KGHSH, CDR2 LQKENI. V lost 5 bases, J lost 5 bases, and 5 bases stayed unmatched. The CDR3 length is 13 residues. This CDR3 reads CASSRQGGTEAFF. The CDR3 DNA sequence: TGTGCCAGCTCAAGACAGGGAGGTACTGAAGCTTTCTTT.

The genes are TRBV25-1 and TRBJ2-3; 9 positions match TRBD2. The CDR3 extends over 15 amino acids. Per germline, CDR1 MGHDK and CDR2 SYGVNS. The V segment lost 4 bases and the J segment 4 bases; nucleotides outside the gene matches: 6. In DNA form, the CDR3 reads TGTGCCAGCAGTGGCAGTAGCGGGAGCTCAGATACGCAGTATTTT. Translating it yields CASSGSSGSSDTQYF.

The V and J genes are TRBV28 and TRBJ1-1, with D unclear. Trimming pared 3 bases from V and 12 bases from J, leaving 14 bases between. The CDR3 sequence is 12 residues long. Germline values: CDR1 MDHEN, CDR2 SYDVKM. The CDR3: CASSFGQRHTFF. CDR3 DNA: TGTGCCAGCAGTTTCGGCCAGCGCCATACTTTCTTT.

This rearrangement joins TRBV4-1 to TRBJ2-1; 9 bases map to TRBD2. The trim removed 4 bases at V and 10 bases at J, leaving 8 bases unmatched. Germline-derived CDR1 and CDR2 are MGHRA and YSYEKL. CDR3 length: 14 amino acids. In DNA form, the CDR3 reads TGCGCCAGCAGCCCGCGGCTAGCGGGAACAGAGCAGTTCTTC. As protein: CASSPRLAGTEQFF.